The clone carrying this T cell receptor (beta chain) showed up many times. Its target is unknown. CDR1 is SEHNR, CDR2 FQNEAQ, per germline (reference sequence). There are 15 residues in the CDR3. V lost 5 bases to trimming and J lost 4 bases, with 15 bases between them. This sample stems from a study of CD8 T cells in ankylosing spondylitis. TCR beta libraries were made by quantitative 5'-RACE with molecular barcodes. In TCRdb, the 5' RACE reads were re-called with MiXCR into one record per CDR3 protein. The data hold about 39,000 distinct CDR3 sequences, with 10% to 13% observed a single time. The study's findings and limits: CD8+ disease-linked clones were present at relatively low frequencies in blood. Clones linked to disease were reported to show significant enrichment in matched ankylosing spondylitis synovial fluid. A TCR beta motif of under ten highly homologous variants appeared characteristic of ankylosing spondylitis blood.

This chain uses TRBV7-9 with TRBJ2-1, with a possible D match to TRBD2 (6 bases). The sequenced material came from blood, either unsorted or a sorted T cell fraction (not recorded which). This clonotype was sampled from a male donor with ankylosing spondylitis or in good health (not recorded which). Written as DNA, the CDR3 is TGTGCCAGCAGCCGGACTGCGGCGGGGTACAATGAGCAGTTCTTC. This sequence encodes CASSRTAAGYNEQFF.